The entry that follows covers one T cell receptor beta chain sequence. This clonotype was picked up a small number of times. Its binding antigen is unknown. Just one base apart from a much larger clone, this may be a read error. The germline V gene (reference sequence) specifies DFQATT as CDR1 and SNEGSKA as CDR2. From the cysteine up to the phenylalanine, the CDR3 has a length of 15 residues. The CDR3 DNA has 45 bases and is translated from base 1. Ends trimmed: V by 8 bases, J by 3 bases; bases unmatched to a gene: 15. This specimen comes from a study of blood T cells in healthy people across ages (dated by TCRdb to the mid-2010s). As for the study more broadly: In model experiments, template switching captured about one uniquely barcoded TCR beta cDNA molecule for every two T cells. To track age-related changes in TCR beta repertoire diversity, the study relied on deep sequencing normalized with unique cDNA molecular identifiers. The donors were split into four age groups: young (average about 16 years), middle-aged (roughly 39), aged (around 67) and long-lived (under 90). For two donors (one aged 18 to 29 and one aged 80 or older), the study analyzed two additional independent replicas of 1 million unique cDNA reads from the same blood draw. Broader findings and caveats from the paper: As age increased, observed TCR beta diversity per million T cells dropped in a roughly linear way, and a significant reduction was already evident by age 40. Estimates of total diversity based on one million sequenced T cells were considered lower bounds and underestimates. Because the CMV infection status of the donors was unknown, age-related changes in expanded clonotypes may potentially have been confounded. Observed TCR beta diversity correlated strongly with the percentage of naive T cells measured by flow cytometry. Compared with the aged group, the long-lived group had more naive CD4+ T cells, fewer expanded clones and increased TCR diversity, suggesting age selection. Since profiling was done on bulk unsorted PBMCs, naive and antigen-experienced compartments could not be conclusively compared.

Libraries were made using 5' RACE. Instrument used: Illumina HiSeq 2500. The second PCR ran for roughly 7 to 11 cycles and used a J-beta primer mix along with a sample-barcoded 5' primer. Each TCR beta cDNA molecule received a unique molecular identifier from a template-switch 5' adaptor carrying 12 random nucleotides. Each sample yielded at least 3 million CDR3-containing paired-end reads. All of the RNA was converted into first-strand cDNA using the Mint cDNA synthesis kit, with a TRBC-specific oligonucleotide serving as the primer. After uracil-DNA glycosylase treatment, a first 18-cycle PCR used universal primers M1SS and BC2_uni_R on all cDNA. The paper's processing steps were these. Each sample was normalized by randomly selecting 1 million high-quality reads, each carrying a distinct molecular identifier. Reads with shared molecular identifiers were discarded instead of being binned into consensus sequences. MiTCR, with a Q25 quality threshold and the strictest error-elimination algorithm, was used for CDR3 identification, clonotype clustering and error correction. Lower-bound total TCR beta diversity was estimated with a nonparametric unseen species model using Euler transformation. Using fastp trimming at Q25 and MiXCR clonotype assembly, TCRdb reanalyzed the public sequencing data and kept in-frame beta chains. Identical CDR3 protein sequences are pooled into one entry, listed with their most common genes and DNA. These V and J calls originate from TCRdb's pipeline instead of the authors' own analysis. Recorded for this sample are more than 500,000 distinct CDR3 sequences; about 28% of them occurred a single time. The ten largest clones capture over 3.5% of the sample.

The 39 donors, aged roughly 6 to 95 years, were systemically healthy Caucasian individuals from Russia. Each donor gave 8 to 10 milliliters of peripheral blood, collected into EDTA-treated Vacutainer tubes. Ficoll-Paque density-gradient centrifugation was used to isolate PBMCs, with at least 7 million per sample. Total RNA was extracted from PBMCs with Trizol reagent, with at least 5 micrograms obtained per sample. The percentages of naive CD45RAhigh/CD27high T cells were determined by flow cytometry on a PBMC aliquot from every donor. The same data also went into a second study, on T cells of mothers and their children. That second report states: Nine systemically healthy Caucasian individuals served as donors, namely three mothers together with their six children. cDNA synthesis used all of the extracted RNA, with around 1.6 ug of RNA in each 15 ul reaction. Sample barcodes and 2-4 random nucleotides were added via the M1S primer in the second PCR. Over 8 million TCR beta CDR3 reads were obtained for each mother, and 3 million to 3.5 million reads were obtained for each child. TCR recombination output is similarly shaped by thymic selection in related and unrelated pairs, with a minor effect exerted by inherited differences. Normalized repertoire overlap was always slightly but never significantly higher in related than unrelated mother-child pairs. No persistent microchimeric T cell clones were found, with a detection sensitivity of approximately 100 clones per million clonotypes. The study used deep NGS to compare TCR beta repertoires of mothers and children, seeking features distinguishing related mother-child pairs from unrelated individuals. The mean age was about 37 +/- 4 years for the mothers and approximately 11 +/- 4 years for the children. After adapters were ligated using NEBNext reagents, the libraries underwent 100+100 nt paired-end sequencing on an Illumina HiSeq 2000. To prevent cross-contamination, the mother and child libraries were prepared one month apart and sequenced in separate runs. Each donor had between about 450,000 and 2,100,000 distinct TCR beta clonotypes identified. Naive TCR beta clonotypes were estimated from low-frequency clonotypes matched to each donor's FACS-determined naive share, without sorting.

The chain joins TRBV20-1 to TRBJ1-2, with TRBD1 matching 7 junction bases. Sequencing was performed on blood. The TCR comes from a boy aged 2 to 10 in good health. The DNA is TGCAGTCTACTTCTGACCGGGACAGAAGACTATGGCTACACCTTC. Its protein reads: CSLLLTGTEDYGYTF.